This T cell receptor beta chain was recorded in a study of blood T cell repertoires in COVID-19. Trimming shortened V by 2 bases and J by 8 bases, and 6 bases separated the two germline ends. CDR1 is LGHDT and CDR2 is YNNKEL in the germline V gene (reference sequence). This CDR3 is 11 amino acids long. The method was immunoSEQ multiplex PCR; TCRdb's version includes in-frame clones alone and lacks a portion of them. The profile covers roughly 670,000 clones, with 85% to 90% appearing a single time and roughly 0.26% taken by the ten largest. Source material: peripheral blood. V and J are TRBV3-1 (or the pseudogene TRBV3-2) and TRBJ1-2; D gene uncertain. This receptor was taken from a woman younger than 30 with acute or convalescent COVID-19. The DNA for the CDR3 is TGTGCCAGCAGCCAACAGTGGGGCTACACCTTC. It codes for CASSQQWGYTF.